This T cell receptor beta chain emerged from a study of control samples from healthy donors and cancer patients. Measured with immunoSEQ multiplex PCR; TCRdb has only the in-frame clones, and not every one. The sample lists about 120,000 clones; roughly 92% were seen once. The material sequenced was blood. The sequence came from a young man in good health.

CDR3 DNA: TGTGCCAGTAGTCTCGGACTCGATTCGAACACCGGGGAGCTGTTTTTT. Encoded protein: CASSLGLDSNTGELFF. The V call is TRBV19, the J call TRBJ2-2; weak D call: TRBD2 (5 bases). Germline V gene data show CDR1 as LNHDA and CDR2 as SQIVND (reference sequence). There are 16 residues in the CDR3. Trimming shortened V by 5 bases and J by 0 bases, and 13 bases separated the two germline ends.